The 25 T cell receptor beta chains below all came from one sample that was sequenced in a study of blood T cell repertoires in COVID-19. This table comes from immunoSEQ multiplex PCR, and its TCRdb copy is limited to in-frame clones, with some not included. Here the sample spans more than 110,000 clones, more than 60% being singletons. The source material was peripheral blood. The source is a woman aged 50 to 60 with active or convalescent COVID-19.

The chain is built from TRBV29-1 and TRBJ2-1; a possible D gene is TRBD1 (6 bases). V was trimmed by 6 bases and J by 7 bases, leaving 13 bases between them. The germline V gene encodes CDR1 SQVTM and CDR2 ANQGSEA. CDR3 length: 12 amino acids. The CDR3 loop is CSVGNGQNEQFF. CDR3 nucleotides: TGCAGCGTGGGCAACGGACAGAATGAGCAGTTCTTC.

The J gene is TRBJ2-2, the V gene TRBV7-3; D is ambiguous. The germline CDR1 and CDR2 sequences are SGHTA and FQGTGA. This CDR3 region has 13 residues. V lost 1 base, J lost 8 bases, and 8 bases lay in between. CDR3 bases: TGTGCCAGCAGCTTAAGGGCAGCAGGGGAGCTGTTTTTT. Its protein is CASSLRAAGELFF.

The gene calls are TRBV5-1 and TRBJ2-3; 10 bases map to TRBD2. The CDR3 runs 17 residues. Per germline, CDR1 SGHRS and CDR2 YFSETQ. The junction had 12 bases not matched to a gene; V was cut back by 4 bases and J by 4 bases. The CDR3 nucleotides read TGCGCCAGCAGCGAAGGACTAGCGGAGCCGAATGCAGATACGCAGTATTTT. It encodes CASSEGLAEPNADTQYF.

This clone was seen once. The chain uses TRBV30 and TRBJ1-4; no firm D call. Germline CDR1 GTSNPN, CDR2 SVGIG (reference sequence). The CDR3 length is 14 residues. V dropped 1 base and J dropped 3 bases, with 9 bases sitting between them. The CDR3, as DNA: TGTGCCTGGAGTGCCGGCCAGGCTAATGAAAAACTGTTTTTT. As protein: CAWSAGQANEKLFF.

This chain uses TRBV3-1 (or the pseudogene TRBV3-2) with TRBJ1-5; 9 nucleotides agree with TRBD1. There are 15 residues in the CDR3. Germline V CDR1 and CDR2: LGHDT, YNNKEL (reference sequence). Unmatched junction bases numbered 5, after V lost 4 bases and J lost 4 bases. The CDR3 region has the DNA TGTGCCAGCAGCCCAGGACAGGGGACAAATCAGCCCCAGCATTTT. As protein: CASSPGQGTNQPQHF.

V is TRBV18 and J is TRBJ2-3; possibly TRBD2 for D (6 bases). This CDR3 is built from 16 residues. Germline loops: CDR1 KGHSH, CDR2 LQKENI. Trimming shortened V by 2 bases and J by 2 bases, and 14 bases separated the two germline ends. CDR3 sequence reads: CASSPNGGTATDTQYF. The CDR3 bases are TGTGCCAGCTCACCAAACGGGGGAACTGCCACAGATACGCAGTATTTT.

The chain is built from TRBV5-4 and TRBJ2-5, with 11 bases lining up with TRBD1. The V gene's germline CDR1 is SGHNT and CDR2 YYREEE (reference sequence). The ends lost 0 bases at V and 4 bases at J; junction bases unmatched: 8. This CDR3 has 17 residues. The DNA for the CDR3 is TGTGCCAGCAGCTTGGCCCCGCGGGACAGGGGGGCAGAGACCCAGTACTTC. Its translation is CASSLAPRDRGAETQYF.

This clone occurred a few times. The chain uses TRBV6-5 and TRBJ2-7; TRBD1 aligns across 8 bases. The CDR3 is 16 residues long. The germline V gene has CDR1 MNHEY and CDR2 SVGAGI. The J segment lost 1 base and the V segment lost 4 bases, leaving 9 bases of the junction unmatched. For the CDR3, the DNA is TGTGCCAGCAGTTCAAACAGGGGGAGTTATTCCTACGAGCAGTACTTC. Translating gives CASSSNRGSYSYEQYF.

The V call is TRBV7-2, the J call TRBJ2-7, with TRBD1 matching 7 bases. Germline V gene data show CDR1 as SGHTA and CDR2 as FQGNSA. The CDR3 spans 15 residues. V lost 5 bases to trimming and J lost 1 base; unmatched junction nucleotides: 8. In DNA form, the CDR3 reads TGTGCCAGCAGCACCGTCCGGGACAGTTCCTACGAGCAGTACTTC. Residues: CASSTVRDSSYEQYF.

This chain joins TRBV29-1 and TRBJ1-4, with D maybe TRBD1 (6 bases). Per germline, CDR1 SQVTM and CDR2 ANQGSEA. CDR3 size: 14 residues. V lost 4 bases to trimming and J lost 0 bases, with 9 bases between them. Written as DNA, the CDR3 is TGCAGCGTTGGCGGGGGGCCAACTAATGAAAAACTGTTTTTT. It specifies CSVGGGPTNEKLFF. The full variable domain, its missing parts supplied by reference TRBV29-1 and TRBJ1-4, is SAVISQKPSRDICQRGTSLTIQCQVDSQVTMMFWYRQQPGQSLTLIATANQGSEATYESGFVIDKFPISRPNLTFSTLTVSNMSPEDSSIYLCSVGGGPTNEKLFFGSGTQLSVL.

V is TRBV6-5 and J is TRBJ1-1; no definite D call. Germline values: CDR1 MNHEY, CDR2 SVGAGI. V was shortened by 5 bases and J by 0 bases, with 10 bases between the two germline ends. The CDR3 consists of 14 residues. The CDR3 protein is CASSPGRVNTEAFF. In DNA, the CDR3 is TGTGCCAGCAGTCCGGGGAGGGTGAACACTGAAGCTTTCTTT.

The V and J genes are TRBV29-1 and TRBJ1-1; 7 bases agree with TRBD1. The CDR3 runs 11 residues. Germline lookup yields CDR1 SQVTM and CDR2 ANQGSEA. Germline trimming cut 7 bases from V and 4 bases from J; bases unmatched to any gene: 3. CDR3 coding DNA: TGCAGCGGTTACAGGGGCACTGAAGCTTTCTTT. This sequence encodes CSGYRGTEAFF.

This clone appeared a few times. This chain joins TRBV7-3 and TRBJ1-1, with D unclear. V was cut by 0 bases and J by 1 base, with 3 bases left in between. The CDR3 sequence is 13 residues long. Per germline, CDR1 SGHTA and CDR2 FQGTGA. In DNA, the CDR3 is TGTGCCAGCAGCTTAACACAGAACACTGAAGCTTTCTTT. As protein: CASSLTQNTEAFF.

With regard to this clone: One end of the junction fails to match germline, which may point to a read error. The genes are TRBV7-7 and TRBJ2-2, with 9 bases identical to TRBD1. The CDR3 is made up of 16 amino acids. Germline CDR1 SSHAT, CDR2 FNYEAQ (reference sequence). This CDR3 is CASSSGTGLNTGELFF. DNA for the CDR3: TGTGCTAGCAGCTCAGGGACAGGGTTAAACACCGGGGAGCTGTTTTTT.

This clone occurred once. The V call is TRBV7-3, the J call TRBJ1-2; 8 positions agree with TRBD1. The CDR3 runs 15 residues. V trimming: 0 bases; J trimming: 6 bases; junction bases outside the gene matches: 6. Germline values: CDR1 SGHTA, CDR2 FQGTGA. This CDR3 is CASSLTRAGGDGYTF. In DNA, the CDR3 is TGTGCCAGCAGCTTAACGAGAGCAGGGGGCGATGGCTACACCTTC.

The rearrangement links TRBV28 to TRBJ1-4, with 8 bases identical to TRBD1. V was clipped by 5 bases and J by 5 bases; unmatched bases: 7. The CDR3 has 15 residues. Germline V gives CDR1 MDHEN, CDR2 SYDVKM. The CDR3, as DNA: TGTGCCAGCAGTGGACAGGGAAAGGCGAATGAAAAACTGTTTTTT. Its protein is CASSGQGKANEKLFF.

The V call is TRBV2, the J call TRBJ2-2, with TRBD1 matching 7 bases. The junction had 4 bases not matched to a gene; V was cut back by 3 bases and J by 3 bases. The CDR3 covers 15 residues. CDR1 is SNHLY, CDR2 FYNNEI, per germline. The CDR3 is CASSDQGQYTGELFF. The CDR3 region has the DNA TGTGCCAGCAGTGACCAGGGACAGTACACCGGGGAGCTGTTTTTT. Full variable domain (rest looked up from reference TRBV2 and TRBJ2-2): EPEVTQTPSHQVTQMGQEVILRCVPISNHLYFYWYRQILGQKVEFLVSFYNNEISEKSEIFDDQFSVERPDGSNFTLKIRSTKLEDSAMYFCASSDQGQYTGELFFGEGSRLTVL.

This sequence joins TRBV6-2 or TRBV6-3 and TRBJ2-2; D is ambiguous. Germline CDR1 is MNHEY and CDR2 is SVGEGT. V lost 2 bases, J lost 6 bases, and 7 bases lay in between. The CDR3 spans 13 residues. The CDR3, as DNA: TGTGCCAGCAGTTACGCGTCCCCCGGGGAGCTGTTTTTT. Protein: CASSYASPGELFF.

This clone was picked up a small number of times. The CDR3 nucleotides read TGTGCCAGTAGTGTTGGGGACAGGGGGCCGGCTAATGAAAAACTGTTTTTT. It translates to CASSVGDRGPANEKLFF. The V call is TRBV19, the J call TRBJ1-4, with 12 bases that match TRBD1. The V and J ends lost 5 bases and 3 bases, in that order; junction bases with no gene match: 7. Per the germline V gene, CDR1 is LNHDA and CDR2 is SQIVND (reference sequence). The CDR3 is made up of 17 amino acids. The full variable domain, its missing parts supplied by reference TRBV19 and TRBJ1-4, is DGGITQSPKYLFRKEGQNVTLSCEQNLNHDAMYWYRQDPGQGLRLIYYSQIVNDFQKGDIAEGYSVSREKKESFPLTVTSAQKNPTAFYLCASSVGDRGPANEKLFFGSGTQLSVL.

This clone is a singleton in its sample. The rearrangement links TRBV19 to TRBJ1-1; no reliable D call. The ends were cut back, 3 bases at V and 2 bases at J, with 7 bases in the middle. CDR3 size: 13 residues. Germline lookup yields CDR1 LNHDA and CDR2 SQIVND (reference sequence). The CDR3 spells CASSIGRNTEAFF. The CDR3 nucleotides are TGTGCCAGTAGTATCGGGAGAAACACTGAAGCTTTCTTT.

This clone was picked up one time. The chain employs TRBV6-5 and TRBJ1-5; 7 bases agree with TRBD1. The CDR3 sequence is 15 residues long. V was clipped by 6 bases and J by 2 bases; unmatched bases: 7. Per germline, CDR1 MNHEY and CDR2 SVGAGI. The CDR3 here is CASSWDSGGNQPQHF. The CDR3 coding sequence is TGTGCCAGCAGCTGGGACAGCGGCGGCAATCAGCCCCAGCATTTT.

In DNA, the CDR3 is TGCGCCAGCAGCTTGGCGGTAGCGGGAGGCCAGTGGGCAAGGAATGAGCAGTTCTTC. It translates to CASSLAVAGGQWARNEQFF. The chain couples TRBV5-1 to TRBJ2-1; the match to TRBD2 covers 10 bases. The CDR3 has 19 residues. Germline loops: CDR1 SGHRS, CDR2 YFSETQ. V shed 0 bases and J 7 bases; nucleotides not matched to a gene: 16.

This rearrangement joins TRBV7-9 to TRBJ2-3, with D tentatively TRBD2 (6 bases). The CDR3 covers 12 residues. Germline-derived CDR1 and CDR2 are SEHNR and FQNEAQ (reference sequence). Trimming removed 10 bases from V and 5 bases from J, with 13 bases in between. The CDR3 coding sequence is TGTGCCACGGGGGACTCCAGAGATACGCAGTATTTT. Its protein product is CATGDSRDTQYF.

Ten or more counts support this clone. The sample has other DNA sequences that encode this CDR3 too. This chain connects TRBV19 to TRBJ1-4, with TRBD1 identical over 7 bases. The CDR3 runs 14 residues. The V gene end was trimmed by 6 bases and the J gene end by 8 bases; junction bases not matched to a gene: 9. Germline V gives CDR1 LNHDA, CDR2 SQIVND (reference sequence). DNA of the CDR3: TGTGCCAGTAGAGTCGGCAGGGGGGACGAAAAACTGTTTTTT. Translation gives CASRVGRGDEKLFF.

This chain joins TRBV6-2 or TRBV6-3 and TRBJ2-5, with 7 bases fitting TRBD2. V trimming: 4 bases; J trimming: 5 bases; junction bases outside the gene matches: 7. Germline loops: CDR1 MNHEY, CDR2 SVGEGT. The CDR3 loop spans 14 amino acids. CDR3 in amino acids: CASSSAGVAETQYF. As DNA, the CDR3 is TGTGCCAGCAGTTCGGCGGGAGTTGCGGAGACCCAGTACTTC.